Listed below are T cell receptor beta chains from one sample, sequenced in a study of T-cell reconstitution after alpha-beta-depleted transplantation in children. TCRdb analysed the PCR reads with MiXCR anew, one entry per CDR3 protein. The sample shows approximately 1,000,000 distinct CDR3 sequences, about 29% of them seen only once. Sample: PBMCs, mostly from graft donor cells, taken 360 days after TCRalphabeta/CD19-depleted stem cell transplant. All receptors derive from a boy under two years old who had a stem cell transplant for SCID, so the T cells may come from the graft donor. Each CDR3 is given without its conserved first and last residue. The order of the fields is J gene, V gene, CDR3 protein.

>TRBJ2-7|TRBV7-6
ASSSSWSHYEQY
>TRBJ1-5|TRBV7-9
ASSLARWGLGDQPQH
>TRBJ2-7|TRBV7-6
ASSFSGGSGEQY
>TRBJ1-6|TRBV25-1
ASSIRGTVNSPLH
>TRBJ2-1|TRBV19
ASSRMERNSYNEQF
>TRBJ1-2|TRBV28
ASSLSGGKRDDGYT
>TRBJ2-3|TRBV28
ASSFPNLDRGKSTDTQY
>TRBJ2-3|TRBV18
ASSPQKARDTDTQY
>TRBJ2-1|TRBV12-3/TRBV12-4
ASSLSRVYNEQF
>TRBJ2-7|TRBV6-1
ASSTSGTVTYEQY
>TRBJ2-7|TRBV30
AWSQRRGGRTYEQY
>TRBJ2-7|TRBV10-3
AISPSGGYEQY
>TRBJ2-3|TRBV6-5
ASSYRTGTDTQY
>TRBJ2-7|TRBV12-3/TRBV12-4
ASSLRTGNRGEQY
>TRBJ2-7|TRBV6-1
ASRLTDGGGYEQY
>TRBJ2-5|TRBV5-1
ASSLGLAGWGETQY
>TRBJ1-1|TRBV5-1
ASSLSPGRGTEAF